The entry that follows covers one T cell receptor (beta chain) sequence. This sample is part of a study of T cell changes during pregnancy in multiple sclerosis. There are 14 residues in the CDR3. V shed 4 bases, J shed 7 bases, and the junction held 6 bases outside the gene matches. Looked up from germline, CDR1 is SGHRS and CDR2 is YFSETQ. TCRdb's table, derived via immunoSEQ multiplex PCR, lists solely in-frame clones and lacks some. Among about 38,000 clones, around nine tenths were seen once, and the ten largest hold more than 0.3%. Sequenced material: CD4+ T cells from peripheral blood mononuclear cells, taken after pregnancy. The chain recombines TRBV5-1 with TRBJ2-2, with 8 bases identical to TRBD2. The TCR originated in a female donor in good health, enrolled as a control in a pregnancy study. The CDR3 sequence: CASSPGLALGELFF. The CDR3 coding sequence is TGCGCCAGCAGCCCAGGACTAGCCCTCGGGGAGCTGTTTTTT.